A single sample gave rise to the 32 T cell receptor beta chains below, sequenced in a study of T cell responses to AZD1222 COVID-19 vaccine. Sequencing used immunoSEQ multiplex PCR; TCRdb keeps in-frame clones, though not all of them. The sample has about 72,000 clones, 80% to 90% seen once. Sequencing used peripheral blood, obtained 28 days after the second AZD1222 dose. These receptor sequences come from an adult who received the AZD1222 COVID-19 vaccine.

CDR3 in DNA: TGTGCCAGCAGGTCGGGACAGCCAAACTATGGCTACACCTTC. Translated: CASRSGQPNYGYTF. The chain uses TRBV7-2 and TRBJ1-2, with 7 positions matching TRBD1. CDR1 SGHTA and CDR2 FQGNSA come from the germline V gene. The junction had 6 bases not matched to a gene; V was cut back by 6 bases and J by 2 bases. CDR3 length: 14 residues.

The chain employs TRBV27 and TRBJ2-7; TRBD2 aligns across 7 bases. Germline lookup yields CDR1 MNHEY and CDR2 SMNVEV (reference sequence). V was pared by 7 bases and J by 2 bases, with 8 bases of the junction left unmatched. CDR3 length: 14 residues. This CDR3 reads CASNGGGNPYEQYF. Written as DNA, the CDR3 is TGTGCCAGCAATGGGGGAGGGAATCCCTACGAGCAGTACTTC.

V is TRBV24-1 and J is TRBJ1-2; TRBD1 matches at 8 bases. The V gene's germline CDR1 is KGHDR and CDR2 SFDVKD. The ends lost 9 bases at V and 2 bases at J; junction bases unmatched: 1. The CDR3 totals 12 residues. The CDR3 reads CATGDRNYGYTF. The CDR3 region has the DNA TGTGCCACCGGGGACAGGAACTATGGCTACACCTTC.

The V call is TRBV23-1, the J call TRBJ1-1; D is unclear. TRBV23-1 is known as an ORF, though its function is uncertain. CDR3 length: 12 amino acids. Trimming took off 7 bases at V and 9 bases at J, with 15 bases between the two ends. The CDR3 sequence: CASILGWAQAFF. The CDR3 DNA reads as TGCGCCAGCATTTTAGGGTGGGCACAAGCTTTCTTT.

The genes are TRBV4-3 and TRBJ2-7; 9 positions match TRBD2. V trimming: 0 bases; J trimming: 2 bases; junction bases outside the gene matches: 5. The CDR3 sequence is 16 residues long. CDR1 and CDR2 from the germline V gene are LGHNA and YSLEER. As DNA, the CDR3 is TGCGCCAGCAGCCAAGATTCGATAGCGGGAGCCTACGAGCAGTACTTC. Translation: CASSQDSIAGAYEQYF.

This clone has only a few counts. This rearrangement joins TRBV6-5 to TRBJ2-1; tentatively, D is TRBD1 (6 bases). Germline loops: CDR1 MNHEY, CDR2 SVGAGI. Trimming pared 4 bases from V and 3 bases from J, leaving 16 bases between. The CDR3 has 16 amino acids. The CDR3 DNA is TGTGCCAGCAGTTCCACAGGGCACAGGTACTACAATGAGCAGTTCTTC. It encodes CASSSTGHRYYNEQFF.

The rearrangement links TRBV27 to TRBJ1-1; no firm D call. Germline lookup yields CDR1 MNHEY and CDR2 SMNVEV (reference sequence). With 5 bases removed from V and 1 base from J, the gap between germline ends came to 17 bases. The CDR3 consists of 16 residues. CDR3: CASSPFARQRNTEAFF. The CDR3 DNA reads as TGTGCCAGCAGTCCATTCGCCCGTCAAAGGAACACTGAAGCTTTCTTT.

The V gene is TRBV19, the J gene TRBJ2-1; 7 nucleotides agree with TRBD2. Trimming cost V 9 bases and J 10 bases; bases outside gene matches: 15. CDR3 length: 14 residues. CDR1 and CDR2 (germline): LNHDA, SQIVND (reference sequence). The CDR3, as DNA: TGTGCCAGCAGTCGATCTCCCGGGCGGGGGGAGCAGTTCTTC. It translates to CASSRSPGRGEQFF.

V gene TRBV19 combines with J gene TRBJ2-7; D call uncertain. The V end was cut by 3 bases, the J end by 0 bases, with 9 bases between. Germline loops: CDR1 LNHDA, CDR2 SQIVND (reference sequence). The CDR3 contains 14 residues. The CDR3 is CASSMAESSYEQYF. CDR3 nucleotides: TGTGCCAGTAGTATGGCGGAGTCCTCCTACGAGCAGTACTTC.

V and J are TRBV14 and TRBJ2-7; D not resolved. V lost 4 bases and J lost 2, with 21 bases in between. The germline gives CDR1 SGHDN, CDR2 FVKESK. This CDR3 region has 17 residues. The CDR3 sequence: CASSRTPLDPLPYEQYF. The CDR3 DNA follows: TGTGCCAGCAGCCGGACGCCACTGGATCCCCTACCCTACGAGCAGTACTTC.

V is TRBV5-1 and J is TRBJ2-4, with unresolved D. The CDR3 spans 14 residues. Germline V gives CDR1 SGHRS, CDR2 YFSETQ. V gave up 5 bases and J gave up 5 bases, with 14 bases separating them. CDR3: CASRGGPPENIQYF. Written as DNA, the CDR3 is TGCGCCAGCAGAGGCGGCCCCCCAGAAAACATTCAGTACTTC. The variable domain in full, completed from reference TRBV5-1 and TRBJ2-4, reads KAGVTQTPRYLIKTRGQQVTLSCSPISGHRSVSWYQQTPGQGLQFLFEYFSETQRNKGNFPGRFSGRQFSNSRSEMNVSTLELGDSALYLCASRGGPPENIQYFGAGTRLSVL.

V usage is TRBV5-1 and J usage is TRBJ1-5, with D perhaps matching TRBD1 (5 bases). The ends were cut back, 2 bases at V and 6 bases at J, with 15 bases in the middle. CDR1 is SGHRS, CDR2 YFSETQ, per germline. CDR3 size: 15 residues. CDR3: CASSFDPRGGQPQHF. The CDR3, as DNA: TGCGCCAGCAGCTTTGATCCCCGGGGCGGTCAGCCCCAGCATTTT.

The chain employs TRBV5-1 and TRBJ2-3; unclear D gene. The CDR3 is 15 residues long. Trimming shortened V by 3 bases and J by 1 base, and 12 bases separated the two germline ends. Germline loops: CDR1 SGHRS, CDR2 YFSETQ. CDR3 DNA sequence: TGCGCCAGCAGCTCGTGGGGAACTCGCACAGATACGCAGTATTTT. Amino acid sequence: CASSSWGTRTDTQYF.

CDR3 region: CSVGLGTDSTDTQYF. For the CDR3, the DNA is TGCAGCGTGGGACTAGGTACCGATAGCACAGATACGCAGTATTTT. This chain connects TRBV29-1 to TRBJ2-3; TRBD2 matches at 8 bases. CDR1 SQVTM and CDR2 ANQGSEA come from the germline V gene. V shed 6 bases and J 0 bases; nucleotides not matched to a gene: 8. The CDR3 sequence is 15 residues long.

The chain couples TRBV19 to TRBJ1-3; D gene unclear. CDR3 length: 17 residues. Between the trimmed V and J ends, which lost 6 bases and 0 bases, there was a span of 18 bases. Germline CDR1 reads LNHDA; CDR2 reads SQIVND (reference sequence). CDR3 amino acids: CASRPEGGAFSGNTIYF. DNA for the CDR3: TGTGCCAGTAGGCCCGAGGGTGGTGCCTTCTCTGGAAACACCATATATTTT.

The chain combines TRBV5-4 with TRBJ2-7; tentative D call: TRBD2 (6 bases). V lost 5 bases and J 5 bases, leaving 14 bases between the germline ends. The germline V gene has CDR1 SGHNT and CDR2 YYREEE (reference sequence). The CDR3 is 13 residues long. CDR3 loop: CASSLGGADEQYF. The CDR3 DNA reads TGTGCCAGCAGTCTCGGAGGGGCGGACGAGCAGTACTTC.

This clone showed up just once. V gene TRBV5-4 combines with J gene TRBJ1-2, with TRBD1 matching 7 bases. The CDR3 loop spans 15 amino acids. Looked up from germline, CDR1 is SGHNT and CDR2 is YYREEE (reference sequence). The V segment lost 1 base and the J segment 4 bases; nucleotides outside the gene matches: 7. In nucleotides, the CDR3 is TGTGCCAGCAGCTTGCGGACAGGTGATAGCTATGGCTACACCTTC. Translated: CASSLRTGDSYGYTF.

The chain is built from TRBV6-6 and TRBJ2-5; TRBD1 matches at 7 bases. Looked up from germline, CDR1 is MNHNY and CDR2 is SVGAGI (reference sequence). The J segment lost 5 bases and the V segment lost 6 bases, leaving 6 bases of the junction unmatched. This CDR3 has 13 amino acids. The CDR3 DNA follows: TGTGCCAGCAGGGGGACAGTTGGGGAGACCCAGTACTTC. This sequence encodes CASRGTVGETQYF.

The chain joins TRBV11-2 to TRBJ1-2; the D gene is possibly TRBD1 (6 bases). V gave up 5 bases and J gave up 4 bases, with 17 bases separating them. Per the germline V gene, CDR1 is SGHAT and CDR2 is FQNNGV. This CDR3 is 15 amino acids long. The CDR3 spells CASSPQGSPLYGYTF. CDR3 DNA sequence: TGTGCCAGCAGCCCACAGGGTTCACCTCTCTATGGCTACACCTTC.

This clone was observed a handful of times. The chain is built from TRBV18 and TRBJ2-1; no clear D. V lost 3 bases and J 8 bases, leaving 14 bases between the germline ends. This CDR3 has 14 residues. CDR1 is KGHSH, CDR2 LQKENI, per germline. For the CDR3, the DNA is TGTGCCAGCTCACCGAACGCCAACATTGATGAGCAGTTCTTC. Encoded protein: CASSPNANIDEQFF.

The table lists this clone with a few counts. The chain couples TRBV7-2 to TRBJ2-7; 7 bases align to TRBD1. In germline, CDR1 is SGHTA, CDR2 FQGNSA. This CDR3 region has 14 residues. The V gene end was trimmed by 5 bases and the J gene end by 1 base; junction bases not matched to a gene: 5. CDR3 loop: CASSRTGESYEQYF. CDR3 nucleotides: TGTGCCAGCAGCCGCACAGGGGAATCCTACGAGCAGTACTTC.

The J gene is TRBJ1-1, the V gene TRBV19, with TRBD1 matching over 7 bases. The ends lost 5 bases at V and 4 bases at J; junction bases unmatched: 4. From germline, CDR1 is LNHDA and CDR2 SQIVND (reference sequence). The CDR3 is 13 amino acids. CDR3: CASSLAGGTEAFF. The CDR3 coding sequence is TGTGCCAGTAGTTTAGCAGGGGGCACTGAAGCTTTCTTT.

V gene TRBV11-3 combines with J gene TRBJ2-1, with D unresolved. Germline lookup yields CDR1 SGHNT and CDR2 YENEEA. V lost 1 base to trimming and J lost 0 bases, with 7 bases between them. The CDR3 totals 15 residues. The CDR3 is CASSLVSSSYNEQFF. The DNA of the CDR3 is TGTGCCAGCAGCTTAGTCTCTAGCTCCTACAATGAGCAGTTCTTC.

V gene TRBV29-1 combines with J gene TRBJ2-1; no firm D call. The CDR3 runs 12 residues. Germline lookup yields CDR1 SQVTM and CDR2 ANQGSEA. Trimming removed 7 bases at V and 10 bases at J, with 17 bases between. The CDR3 nucleotides are TGCAGCGCATCCGACGGGTCCCAGGAGCAGTTCTTC. Translated: CSASDGSQEQFF.

CDR3 nucleotides: TGTGCCACCAGCGAGGATTCTCAGGGGGAAGCTTTCTTT. It yields the protein CATSEDSQGEAFF. This chain uses TRBV15 with TRBJ1-1, with D perhaps matching TRBD1 (6 bases). CDR1 is LNHNV, CDR2 YYDKDF, per germline (reference sequence). The length of the CDR3 is 13 residues. V lost 5 bases and J lost 8, with 15 bases in between.

V and J are TRBV19 and TRBJ1-1; a weak D match, TRBD1 (6 bases). Trimming left V 6 bases short and J 3 bases short, with 17 bases between. The CDR3 spans 15 residues. CDR1 is LNHDA and CDR2 is SQIVND in the germline V gene (reference sequence). In DNA form, the CDR3 reads TGTGCCAGTAGCCAGGGACATTCGCGGGACACTGAAGCTTTCTTT. Protein sequence: CASSQGHSRDTEAFF.

The V gene is TRBV12-3 or TRBV12-4, the J gene TRBJ1-1; D gene ambiguous. The CDR3 runs 13 residues. V gave up 5 bases and J gave up 6 bases, with 13 bases separating them. Here the CDR3 reads CASSRTADAEAFF. The CDR3 DNA reads as TGTGCCAGCAGTCGGACGGCGGACGCTGAAGCTTTCTTT.

CDR3 DNA: TGTGCCAGCAGCCAAGATCAGCACAGCGGGGGATTAATTAATTCACCCCTCCACTTT. It translates to CASSQDQHSGGLINSPLHF. V and J are TRBV14 and TRBJ1-6, with D tentatively TRBD1 (5 bases). The V gene's germline CDR1 is SGHDN and CDR2 FVKESK. V was shortened by 0 bases and J by 6 bases, with 21 bases between the two germline ends. The CDR3 spans 19 residues.

The chain recombines TRBV7-2 with TRBJ1-2, with 7 bases matching TRBD1. Trimming at V came to 2 bases and at J to 4 bases, leaving 4 bases not matched to a gene. Germline V CDR1 and CDR2: SGHTA, FQGNSA. The CDR3 totals 14 residues. CDR3 sequence: CASSLIGDSYGYTF. The CDR3, as DNA: TGTGCCAGCAGCTTAATAGGGGACAGCTATGGCTACACCTTC. Looking up the rest from reference TRBV7-2 and TRBJ1-2 gives the full variable domain: GAGVSQSPSNKVTEKGKDVELRCDPISGHTALYWYRQSLGQGLEFLIYFQGNSAPDKSGLPSDRFSAERTGGSVSTLTIQRTQQEDSAVYLCASSLIGDSYGYTFGSGTRLTVV.

The V and J genes are TRBV27 and TRBJ1-1; 12 positions agree with TRBD1. CDR3 length: 18 amino acids. The ends lost 3 bases at V and 0 bases at J; junction bases unmatched: 8. Per the germline V gene, CDR1 is MNHEY and CDR2 is SMNVEV (reference sequence). The CDR3 sequence: CASSLWSGTGGMNTEAFF. In nucleotides, the CDR3 is TGTGCCAGCAGTTTGTGGTCCGGGACAGGGGGCATGAACACTGAAGCTTTCTTT.

CDR3 loop: CASSFTGAVRTEAFF. In DNA form, the CDR3 reads TGTGCCAGCAGTTTTACCGGGGCGGTAAGAACTGAAGCTTTCTTT. V is TRBV27 and J is TRBJ1-1, with TRBD1 as a possible D gene (5 bases). Germline CDR1 and CDR2: MNHEY and SMNVEV (reference sequence). This CDR3 has 15 amino acids. The V and J ends lost 3 bases and 5 bases respectively, with 16 bases between them.

J is TRBJ2-3 and V is TRBV11-3; 10 nucleotides agree with TRBD1. Germline CDR1 is SGHNT and CDR2 is YENEEA. After removal of 5 bases from V and 6 bases from J, the junction contained 5 bases not matched to a gene. This CDR3 is built from 14 residues. CDR3 bases: TGTGCCAGCAGCAAGACAGGGGGCGTGGATACGCAGTATTTT. Translation: CASSKTGGVDTQYF.